This note documents a single T cell receptor (beta chain) sequence. Germline-derived CDR1 and CDR2 are MNHNS and SASEGT. The CDR3 has 13 amino acids. After removal of 4 bases from V and 4 bases from J, the junction contained 4 bases not matched to a gene. Repertoires were generated with immunoSEQ multiplex PCR, while TCRdb's copy carries only in-frame clones and drops some. The sample lists around 68,000 clones; around nine tenths were seen once. This sample is part of a study of T cell changes during pregnancy in multiple sclerosis. The sequence came from a female donor with multiple sclerosis, enrolled in a pregnancy study. The input for sequencing was peripheral blood, taken in the third trimester of pregnancy. The rearrangement joins TRBV6-1 to TRBJ2-7; 7 bases are a match to TRBD1. CDR3 nucleotides: TGTGCCAGCAGTGGGGACAGACGATACGAGCAGTACTTC. Protein: CASSGDRRYEQYF.